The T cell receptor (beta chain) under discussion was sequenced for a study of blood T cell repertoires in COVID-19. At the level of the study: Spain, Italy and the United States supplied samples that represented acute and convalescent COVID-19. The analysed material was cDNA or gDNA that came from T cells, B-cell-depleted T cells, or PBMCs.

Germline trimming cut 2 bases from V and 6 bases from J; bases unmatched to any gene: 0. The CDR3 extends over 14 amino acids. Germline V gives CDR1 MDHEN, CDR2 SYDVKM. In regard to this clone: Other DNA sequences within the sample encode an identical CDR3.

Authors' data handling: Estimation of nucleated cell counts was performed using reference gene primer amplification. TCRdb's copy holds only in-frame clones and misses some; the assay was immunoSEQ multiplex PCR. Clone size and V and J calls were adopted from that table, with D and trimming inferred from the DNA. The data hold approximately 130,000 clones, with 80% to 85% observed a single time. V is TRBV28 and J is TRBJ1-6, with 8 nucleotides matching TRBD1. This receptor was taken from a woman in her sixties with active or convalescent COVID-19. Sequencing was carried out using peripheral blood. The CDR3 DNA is TGTGCCAGCAGTTTAGGACAGGGTAATTCACCCCTCCACTTT. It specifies CASSLGQGNSPLHF.